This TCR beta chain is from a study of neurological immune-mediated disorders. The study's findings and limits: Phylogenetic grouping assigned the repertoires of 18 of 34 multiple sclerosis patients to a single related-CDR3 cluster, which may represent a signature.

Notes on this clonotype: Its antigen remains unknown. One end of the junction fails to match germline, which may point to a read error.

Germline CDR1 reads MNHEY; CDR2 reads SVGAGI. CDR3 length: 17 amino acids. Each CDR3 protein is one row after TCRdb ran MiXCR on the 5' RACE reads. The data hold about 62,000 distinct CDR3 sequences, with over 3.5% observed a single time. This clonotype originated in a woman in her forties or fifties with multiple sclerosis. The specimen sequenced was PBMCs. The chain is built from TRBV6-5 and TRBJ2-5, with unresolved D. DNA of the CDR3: TGTGCCAGTAGTTACTCGACGGTTCTAGGGATGATTGAGACCCAGTACTTC. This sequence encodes CASSYSTVLGMIETQYF.